Below are 20 T cell receptor beta chains sequenced from a single sample in a study of technical replicates of blood from a few donors (dated by TCRdb to 2016 to 2017). Library creation used the immunoSEQ multiplex PCR assay. As stored in TCRdb, this immuneACCESS dataset retains in-frame rearrangements with V and J assigned. A fraction of the clones does not appear; measured against another copy, unresolved V genes explain less than half of the discrepancy, and the remainder lacks a known reason. In all, the sample holds about 76,000 clones, and roughly nine tenths of those were seen once. The top ten hold approximately 0.25% of the sample. Source material: T cells isolated from PBMCs. These receptors originate from a human donor in good health.

This clone was seen just once. This chain uses TRBV5-4 with TRBJ2-3; tentative D call: TRBD2 (6 bases). V shed 0 bases and J shed 1 base, with 9 bases lying between them. The CDR3 consists of 15 residues. Germline V gene data show CDR1 as SGHNT and CDR2 as YYREEE (reference sequence). The CDR3 region has the DNA TGTGCCAGCAGCTTGGCCGAGCGGGGCACAGATACGCAGTATTTT. Protein product: CASSLAERGTDTQYF.

The rearrangement uses TRBV2 and TRBJ2-6; D gene unclear. The V end was cut by 6 bases, the J end by 2 bases, with 8 bases between. The CDR3 is made up of 14 amino acids. Germline loops: CDR1 SNHLY, CDR2 FYNNEI. The CDR3 coding sequence is TGTGCCAGCAGGTCAGGTCCTGGGGCCAACGTCCTGACTTTC. As protein: CASRSGPGANVLTF.

The rearrangement links TRBV2 to TRBJ1-2, with TRBD1 as a possible D gene (5 bases). The length of the CDR3 is 15 residues. Germline CDR1 and CDR2: SNHLY and FYNNEI. The ends were cut back, 3 bases at V and 0 bases at J, with 11 bases in the middle. The CDR3 DNA reads TGTGCCAGCAGTGATAAGGGACTTCCTAACTATGGCTACACCTTC. It specifies CASSDKGLPNYGYTF.

The CDR3 nucleotides are TGTGCCAGCAGCATCCGGGATCCTTTCTCCTACGAGCAGTACTTC. Translated: CASSIRDPFSYEQYF. This rearrangement joins TRBV5-6 to TRBJ2-7, with a weak D call TRBD2 (5 bases). The CDR3 is 15 residues long. In germline, CDR1 is SGHDT, CDR2 YYEEEE. V lost 4 bases and J 0 bases, leaving 14 bases between the germline ends.

The V and J genes are TRBV27 and TRBJ2-7; 9 bases map to TRBD2. Trimming removed 0 bases from V and 2 bases from J; junction bases left unmatched: 5. CDR1 and CDR2 from the germline V gene are MNHEY and SMNVEV (reference sequence). This CDR3 is 16 amino acids long. Here the CDR3 reads CASSLSPRLAAYEQYF. CDR3 in DNA: TGTGCCAGCAGTTTATCCCCCAGACTAGCGGCCTACGAGCAGTACTTC.

The chain is built from TRBV28 and TRBJ2-5; 9 positions match TRBD1. The V segment lost 1 base and the J segment 2 bases; nucleotides outside the gene matches: 2. CDR1 and CDR2 from the germline V gene are MDHEN and SYDVKM. CDR3 length: 15 amino acids. CDR3 sequence reads: CASSLFGTGQETQYF. The CDR3, as DNA: TGTGCCAGCAGTTTATTCGGGACAGGGCAAGAGACCCAGTACTTC. Full variable domain (rest looked up from reference TRBV28 and TRBJ2-5): DVKVTQSSRYLVKRTGEKVFLECVQDMDHENMFWYRQDPGLGLRLIYFSYDVKMKEKGDIPEGYSVSREKKERFSLILESASTNQTSMYLCASSLFGTGQETQYFGPGTRLLVL.

The chain has TRBV10-1 and TRBJ1-5; D is undetermined. Germline-derived CDR1 and CDR2 are WNHNN and SYGVQD (reference sequence). V gave up 8 bases and J gave up 0 bases, with 8 bases separating them. The CDR3 runs to 13 residues. The CDR3 DNA follows: TGCGCCAGCCAGGCGGGTAGCAATCAGCCCCAGCATTTT. It codes for CASQAGSNQPQHF.

CDR3 sequence reads: CASSHGTGSALANTGELFF. In DNA, the CDR3 is TGTGCCAGCTCACACGGGACAGGGTCCGCGCTCGCGAACACCGGGGAGCTGTTTTTT. V usage is TRBV18 and J usage is TRBJ2-2, with 9 bases aligning to TRBD1. The CDR3 runs to 19 residues. CDR1 is KGHSH and CDR2 is LQKENI in the germline V gene. V shed 4 bases and J 0 bases; nucleotides not matched to a gene: 12.

This clone was counted a single time. The chain has TRBV28 and TRBJ1-2, with D uncertain. Germline V gene sequence: CDR1 MDHEN, CDR2 SYDVKM. Trimming left V 4 bases short and J 4 bases short, with 13 bases between. This CDR3 spans 14 amino acids. CDR3 in DNA: TGTGCCAGCAGTTCGTCAGCGGGTAGCTATGGCTACACCTTC. Translating gives CASSSSAGSYGYTF.

As regards this clone: An end of the junction does not agree with germline; a read error may underlie this. This chain uses TRBV11-2 with TRBJ1-2; D is ambiguous. The CDR3 loop spans 14 amino acids. Germline assignment: CDR1 SGHAT and CDR2 FQNNGV. CDR3 residues: CASSLDRAGGRFDF. The CDR3 bases are TGTGCCAGCAGCTTAGACCGGGCCGGAGGGCGGTTCGACTTC. Together with reference TRBV11-2 and TRBJ1-2, the CDR3 gives the full variable domain: EAGVAQSPRYKIIEKRQSVAFWCNPISGHATLYWYQQILGQGPKLLIQFQNNGVVDDSQLPKDRFSAERLKGVDSTLKIQPAKLEDSAVYLCASSLDRAGGRFDFGSGTRLTVV.

This clone appeared a single time. V usage is TRBV10-3 and J usage is TRBJ2-7; D ambiguous. The V gene lost 4 bases and the J gene lost 0 bases, with 7 bases spanning the gap. Germline CDR1 ENHRY, CDR2 SYGVKD. The CDR3 has 13 residues. The CDR3: CAISGLNSYEQYF. CDR3 in DNA: TGTGCCATCAGTGGACTTAACTCCTACGAGCAGTACTTC.

The chain carries TRBV10-3 and TRBJ1-3; no clear D. With 0 bases removed from V and 0 bases from J, the gap between germline ends came to 12 bases. Germline assignment: CDR1 ENHRY and CDR2 SYGVKD. The CDR3 has 17 residues. This chain's CDR3 is CAISESWQAGSGNTIYF. The CDR3 DNA is TGTGCCATCAGTGAGTCGTGGCAGGCCGGCTCTGGAAACACCATATATTTT.

V is TRBV30 and J is TRBJ2-7; 8 nucleotides match TRBD1. The V and J ends lost 4 bases and 5 bases, in that order; junction bases with no gene match: 13. Germline CDR1 GTSNPN, CDR2 SVGIG (reference sequence). The length of the CDR3 is 15 residues. The CDR3 nucleotides are TGTGCCTGGACCACCGGGACAGGACCTTCTGACGAGCAGTACTTC. It yields the protein CAWTTGTGPSDEQYF. Looking up the rest from reference TRBV30 and TRBJ2-7 gives the full variable domain: SQTIHQWPATLVQPVGSPLSLECTVEGTSNPNLYWYRQAAGRGLQLLFYSVGIGQISSEVPQNLSASRPQDRQFILSSKKLLLSDSGFYLCAWTTGTGPSDEQYFGPGTRLTVT.

The rearrangement joins TRBV5-6 to TRBJ2-3, with TRBD2 as a possible D gene (6 bases). V was trimmed by 2 bases and J by 1 base, leaving 14 bases between them. Germline CDR1 reads SGHDT; CDR2 reads YYEEEE. The CDR3 totals 16 residues. The CDR3 loop reads CASSFIRESGTDTQYF. The CDR3 DNA is TGTGCCAGCAGCTTTATCCGGGAGAGCGGCACAGATACGCAGTATTTT.

The rearrangement joins TRBV4-1 to TRBJ2-1; D is perhaps TRBD2 (6 bases). Trimming took 1 base from V and 1 from J, leaving 11 bases between them. The CDR3 covers 16 residues. Germline CDR1 is MGHRA and CDR2 is YSYEKL. The CDR3 here is CASSQAGLSSYNEQFF. CDR3 nucleotide sequence: TGCGCCAGCAGCCAAGCGGGACTGTCATCCTACAATGAGCAGTTCTTC.

The rearrangement joins TRBV7-6 to TRBJ1-5; D uncertain. V was cut by 4 bases and J by 3 bases, with 19 bases left in between. The CDR3 loop spans 17 amino acids. Germline-derived CDR1 and CDR2 are SGHVS and FNYEAQ. This chain's CDR3 is CASSSARIQTNNQPQHF. The CDR3 DNA is TGTGCCAGCAGCTCGGCAAGGATCCAGACAAACAATCAGCCCCAGCATTTT.

This sequence joins TRBV11-2 and TRBJ1-1, with 9 nucleotides matching TRBD1. V gave up 5 bases and J gave up 4 bases; unmatched junction bases: 11. There are 16 residues in the CDR3. The germline CDR1 and CDR2 sequences are SGHAT and FQNNGV. For the CDR3, the DNA is TGTGCCAGCAGCACCTTTCCCGGGACAGGGTTCACTGAAGCTTTCTTT. This encodes CASSTFPGTGFTEAFF.

This chain links TRBV7-9 with TRBJ2-5, with a possible D match to TRBD2 (5 bases). Germline CDR1 is SEHNR and CDR2 is FQNEAQ (reference sequence). The CDR3 has 15 residues. Deletions cut 7 bases from V and 4 bases from J, with 19 bases between. CDR3 in amino acids: CASKASGVVIETQYF. The CDR3 DNA sequence: TGTGCCAGCAAAGCCTCCGGGGTTGTGATAGAGACCCAGTACTTC.

V is TRBV29-1 and J is TRBJ1-2; the match to TRBD1 covers 9 bases. In germline, CDR1 is SQVTM, CDR2 ANQGSEA. The V gene end was trimmed by 4 bases and the J gene end by 1 base; junction bases not matched to a gene: 7. This CDR3 is 15 amino acids long. CDR3 region: CSVVGTGQGNYGYTF. As DNA, the CDR3 is TGCAGCGTTGTGGGGACGGGACAGGGTAACTATGGCTACACCTTC.

The chain is built from TRBV5-6 and TRBJ1-2, with D possibly TRBD1 on 6 matching bases. CDR3 length: 16 residues. Trimming pared 3 bases from V and 8 bases from J, leaving 23 bases between. Germline V lookup: CDR1 SGHDT, CDR2 YYEEEE. The DNA for the CDR3 is TGTGCCAGCAGCTCCATCTGGACAGAAGCTTTGGGGGGCTACACCTTC. Encoded protein: CASSSIWTEALGGYTF. The full variable domain, in which reference TRBV5-6 and TRBJ1-2 provide the parts outside the CDR3, is DAGVTQSPTHLIKTRGQQVTLRCSPKSGHDTVSWYQQALGQGPQFIFQYYEEEERQRGNFPDRFSGHQFPNYSSELNVNALLLGDSALYLCASSSIWTEALGGYTFGSGTRLTVV.